The text below deals with one T cell receptor (beta chain). Its antigen is not known. These data are taken from a study of long-term antiretroviral therapy in people with HIV. Study results and limitations: The blood, collected between about 2004 and 2017, was possibly taken under older ART regimens. In HIV, the repertoires covered a tighter span of CDR3 lengths than in controls.

J gave up 4 bases and V 2 bases, and 10 bases lay outside the gene matches. Germline loops: CDR1 SEHNR, CDR2 FQNEAQ (reference sequence). The CDR3 has 16 amino acids. Investigators performed immunoSEQ version v3.0 at survey level. Method: immunoSEQ multiplex PCR; TCRdb's copy keeps in-frame clones and lacks some. Of 25,000 to 35,000 clones detected, 91% appear once; the ten largest clones hold 4.2%. Every one of the donors gave at least one pre-ART PBMC sample and at least two post-ART PBMC samples. The chain uses TRBV7-9 and TRBJ2-7; TRBD1 aligns across 8 bases. Sequencing used unsorted PBMCs, obtained 3.1 years after starting antiretroviral therapy. The TCR was taken from a man between 18 and 35 years old with HIV. CDR3 nucleotide sequence: TGTGCCAGCAGCTTAAAAGGGGGACAGGAAGCGTACGAGCAGTACTTC. Residues: CASSLKGGQEAYEQYF.